Below are 30 T cell receptor beta chains sequenced from a single sample in a study of cytomegalovirus exposure and HLA in healthy donors. PCR involved 60 Vbeta and 13 Jbeta primers. TCRdb keeps only in-frame clones here, not all; method: immunoSEQ multiplex PCR. The table records 110,000 to 150,000 clones, about 74% of them present only once. Input material: PBMCs. These receptor sequences come from a woman in her thirties or forties in good health and CMV-seronegative.

This clone was seen more than once but under ten times. The rearrangement uses TRBV4-1 and TRBJ1-4; no definite D call. Germline V gene lookup returns CDR1 MGHRA and CDR2 YSYEKL. The V gene lost 1 base and the J gene lost 5 bases, with 8 bases spanning the gap. This CDR3 spans 14 amino acids. The CDR3 protein is CASSQGSFNEKLFF. CDR3 nucleotide sequence: TGCGCCAGCAGCCAAGGTTCGTTCAATGAAAAACTGTTTTTT.

The chain employs TRBV10-3 and TRBJ2-3; TRBD2 might be the D (5 bases). The V and J ends lost 0 bases and 3 bases respectively, with 10 bases between them. The CDR3 totals 15 residues. CDR1 ENHRY and CDR2 SYGVKD come from the germline V gene. Here the CDR3 reads CAISESRTGTDTQYF. CDR3 bases: TGTGCCATCAGTGAGTCGCGGACTGGTACAGATACGCAGTATTTT.

This chain uses TRBV2 with TRBJ2-7; D might be TRBD2 (5 bases). Trimming pared 9 bases from V and 0 bases from J, leaving 12 bases between. CDR3 length equals 13 residues. Per the germline V gene, CDR1 is SNHLY and CDR2 is FYNNEI. CDR3 loop: CARRAASSYEQYF. CDR3 DNA sequence: TGTGCCAGGAGGGCTGCGAGCTCCTACGAGCAGTACTTC.

V and J are TRBV18 and TRBJ2-2, with 8 bases lining up with TRBD2. This CDR3 spans 17 amino acids. Germline V lookup: CDR1 KGHSH, CDR2 LQKENI. V shed 5 bases, J shed 2 bases, and the junction held 10 bases outside the gene matches. DNA of the CDR3: TGTGCCAGCTCAAAACGGATGGGACTAGATAACACCGGGGAGCTGTTTTTT. This encodes CASSKRMGLDNTGELFF.

The chain joins TRBV5-6 to TRBJ2-5; 9 nucleotides agree with TRBD2. Matching the DNA end better, TRBJ2-7 makes the J call doubtful. In germline, CDR1 is SGHDT, CDR2 YYEEEE. The CDR3 runs 16 residues. CDR3 in amino acids: CASSLASGGPTYEQYF. The CDR3 coding sequence is TGTGCCAGCAGCTTGGCCAGCGGGGGGCCCACCTACGAGCAGTACTTC.

This chain links TRBV2 with TRBJ2-7; TRBD1 matches at 7 bases. The CDR3 totals 15 residues. V lost 1 base, J lost 3 bases, and 6 bases stayed unmatched. Germline CDR1 is SNHLY and CDR2 is FYNNEI. CDR3: CASSEGVGTVYEQYF. The CDR3 DNA reads as TGTGCCAGCAGTGAAGGCGTCGGGACAGTCTACGAGCAGTACTTC.

The CDR3 DNA sequence: TGTGCCAGCTACAGCCTGTTGGTGTCAGTCGAGACCCAGTACTTC. Encoded protein: CASYSLLVSVETQYF. The chain carries TRBV2 and TRBJ2-5; D is uncertain. Germline CDR1 is SNHLY and CDR2 is FYNNEI. The CDR3 is 15 residues long. V shed 8 bases and J shed 5 bases, with 21 bases lying between them.

This clone was counted between two and nine times. V and J are TRBV6-6 and TRBJ2-7; the match to TRBD2 covers 7 bases. The J segment lost 3 bases and the V segment lost 0 bases, leaving 8 bases of the junction unmatched. Looked up from germline, CDR1 is MNHNY and CDR2 is SVGAGI (reference sequence). CDR3 size: 16 residues. The CDR3 sequence: CASSYSGVGLNYEQYF. CDR3 DNA: TGTGCCAGCAGTTACTCCGGAGTGGGACTAAACTACGAGCAGTACTTC.

This clone was found a few times. The chain is built from TRBV4-1 and TRBJ2-3, with D unresolved. The V end lost 0 bases, the J end lost 7 bases, and 8 bases lay between the germline ends. The CDR3 is 13 amino acids. Germline values: CDR1 MGHRA, CDR2 YSYEKL. CDR3 coding DNA: TGCGCCAGCAGCCAAGATATAGACAATACGCAGTATTTT. Translating it yields CASSQDIDNTQYF.

The V gene is TRBV5-5, the J gene TRBJ1-1; D remains ambiguous. Germline values: CDR1 SGHKS, CDR2 YYEKEE (reference sequence). CDR3 size: 14 residues. The V end was cut by 1 base, the J end by 3 bases, with 10 bases between. DNA of the CDR3: TGTGCCAGCAGCTTGTCTCTGAGGGACACTGAAGCTTTCTTT. It yields the protein CASSLSLRDTEAFF.

The V gene is TRBV10-3, the J gene TRBJ1-1; TRBD1 matches 8 bases. CDR3 length equals 14 residues. V shed 2 bases, J shed 10 bases, and the junction held 9 bases outside the gene matches. Germline values: CDR1 ENHRY, CDR2 SYGVKD. CDR3 amino acids: CAISEDRGRTGAFF. In nucleotides, the CDR3 is TGTGCCATCAGTGAGGACAGGGGCCGCACGGGAGCTTTCTTT.

The chain couples TRBV10-3 to TRBJ1-1; maybe TRBD1 (6 bases). The CDR3 has 14 residues. V lost 7 bases to trimming and J lost 0 bases, with 12 bases between them. Germline-derived CDR1 and CDR2 are ENHRY and SYGVKD. The CDR3 is CAIKGETMNTEAFF. The CDR3 nucleotides read TGTGCCATCAAGGGGGAAACAATGAACACTGAAGCTTTCTTT.

This chain connects TRBV30 to TRBJ2-3; TRBD2 matches at 10 bases. Germline V gives CDR1 GTSNPN, CDR2 SVGIG (reference sequence). The V segment lost 0 bases and the J segment 0 bases; nucleotides outside the gene matches: 3. CDR3 length: 16 amino acids. CDR3 residues: CAWSVLAGTSTDTQYF. The CDR3, as DNA: TGTGCCTGGAGTGTACTAGCGGGGACTAGCACAGATACGCAGTATTTT.

The rearrangement links TRBV6-1 to TRBJ1-2; D may be TRBD1 (5 bases). The CDR3 is made up of 15 amino acids. V lost 4 bases to trimming and J lost 7 bases, with 19 bases between them. CDR1 and CDR2 from the germline V gene are MNHNS and SASEGT. The CDR3 DNA reads as TGTGCCAGCAGTGCTACCGGGACTTCAGTATCTGGCTACACCTTC. This codes for CASSATGTSVSGYTF.

V gene TRBV6-5 combines with J gene TRBJ1-3; D remains ambiguous. Deletions cut 0 bases from V and 3 bases from J, with 9 bases between. This CDR3 comprises 15 residues. CDR1 is MNHEY and CDR2 is SVGAGI in the germline V gene. The chain's CDR3 is CASSYSNIVGNTIYF. The DNA of the CDR3 is TGTGCCAGCAGTTACTCGAATATAGTTGGAAACACCATATATTTT.

The J gene is TRBJ2-1, the V gene TRBV4-1, with D maybe TRBD2 (7 bases). The CDR3 consists of 18 residues. V was trimmed by 3 bases and J by 0 bases, leaving 18 bases between them. Germline CDR1 is MGHRA and CDR2 is YSYEKL. The CDR3 sequence: CASSQTPGGPSSYNEQFF. The CDR3 DNA reads TGCGCCAGCAGCCAGACGCCCGGGGGGCCCAGCTCCTACAATGAGCAGTTCTTC.

The chain links TRBV21-1 to TRBJ2-6; the table calls TRBD2, which could not be checked here. TRBV21-1 is a known pseudogene. CDR3 size: 16 residues. This chain's CDR3 is CASRLSWEYGANVLTF. CDR3 bases: TGTGCCAGCAGGCTCAGCTGGGAGTACGGGGCCAACGTCCTGACTTTC.

This CDR3 is CASSPASRSGNTIYF. In DNA form, the CDR3 reads TGTGCCAGCTCACCAGCGAGTCGGTCTGGAAACACCATATATTTT. V usage is TRBV18 and J usage is TRBJ1-3, with D hard to call. Germline CDR1 and CDR2: KGHSH and LQKENI. This CDR3 contains 15 residues. The ends were cut back, 2 bases at V and 1 base at J, with 9 bases in the middle.

The chain uses TRBV21-1 and TRBJ1-6. TRBV21-1 is given as a pseudogene. The CDR3 sequence is 15 residues long. In DNA, the CDR3 is TGTGCCAGCAGCAAATCCGGTTTTTGTAATTCACCCCTCCACTTT. Residues: CASSKSGFCNSPLHF.

This rearrangement joins TRBV7-9 to TRBJ1-3, with D perhaps TRBD1 (5 bases). V lost 4 bases and J 1 base, leaving 8 bases between the germline ends. CDR1 is SEHNR and CDR2 is FQNEAQ in the germline V gene (reference sequence). This CDR3 has 14 amino acids. The CDR3 DNA reads as TGTGCCAGCAGCTCTCAGGGATCTGGAAACACCATATATTTT. This translates into CASSSQGSGNTIYF.

This clone has just a few counts. The J gene is TRBJ1-5, the V gene TRBV28; no clear D. CDR3 length: 15 amino acids. Germline V gene lookup returns CDR1 MDHEN and CDR2 SYDVKM. V was cut by 4 bases and J by 2 bases, with 12 bases left in between. The CDR3, as DNA: TGTGCCAGCAGTTGGAGAGCGGGCGGCAATCAGCCCCAGCATTTT. Translating gives CASSWRAGGNQPQHF.

V is TRBV20-1 and J is TRBJ2-1; perhaps TRBD2 as D (6 bases). The CDR3 is made up of 11 amino acids. Germline V gene sequence: CDR1 DFQATT, CDR2 SNEGSKA (reference sequence). For the CDR3, the DNA is TGCAGCGGGAGATTTATAGCGGAGCAGTTCTTC. It encodes CSGRFIAEQFF.

V usage is TRBV18 and J usage is TRBJ1-1, with D possibly being TRBD1 (5 bases). This CDR3 has 15 residues. Germline loops: CDR1 KGHSH, CDR2 LQKENI. Deletions cut 0 bases from V and 3 bases from J, with 11 bases between. The CDR3 DNA reads as TGTGCCAGCTCACCACCTCAGGGTAGGTACACTGAAGCTTTCTTT. Encoded protein: CASSPPQGRYTEAFF. The complete variable domain, with remaining parts taken from reference TRBV18 and TRBJ1-1, reads NAGVMQNPRHLVRRRGQEARLRCSPMKGHSHVYWYRQLPEEGLKFMVYLQKENIIDESGMPKERFSAEFPKEGPSILRIQQVVRGDSAAYFCASSPPQGRYTEAFFGQGTRLTVV.

The chain couples TRBV5-1 to TRBJ1-2; 7 nucleotides line up with TRBD1. The junction had 8 bases not matched to a gene; V was cut back by 4 bases and J by 5 bases. This CDR3 is built from 14 residues. The V gene's germline CDR1 is SGHRS and CDR2 YFSETQ. The CDR3: CASSMTGTDYGYTF. For the CDR3, the DNA is TGCGCCAGCAGCATGACCGGGACAGATTATGGCTACACCTTC.

This clone has only a few counts. V usage is TRBV18 and J usage is TRBJ2-5; TRBD2 aligns across 9 bases. Looked up from germline, CDR1 is KGHSH and CDR2 is LQKENI. V trimming: 0 bases; J trimming: 5 bases; junction bases outside the gene matches: 10. This CDR3 is 17 amino acids long. The CDR3 DNA reads as TGTGCCAGCTCACCACCCGCCGGCGGGGGGGCAGTGGAGACCCAGTACTTC. Its protein product is CASSPPAGGGAVETQYF.

This clone has just a few counts. This rearrangement joins TRBV5-4 to TRBJ1-1, with TRBD1 as a possible D gene (6 bases). Germline V gene sequence: CDR1 SGHNT, CDR2 YYREEE (reference sequence). Trimming removed 5 bases from V and 1 base from J, with 12 bases in between. This CDR3 has 14 amino acids. The CDR3 DNA reads as TGTGCCAGCAGAGGGGGTGCCGGGAACACTGAAGCTTTCTTT. Protein: CASRGGAGNTEAFF.

This clone was seen only once. The chain employs TRBV5-1 and TRBJ1-4; unclear D gene. CDR1 is SGHRS, CDR2 YFSETQ, per germline. Trimming took 5 bases from V and 7 from J, leaving 12 bases between them. There are 13 residues in the CDR3. DNA of the CDR3: TGCGCCAGCAGGCCCGGGTCGGCTGAAAAACTGTTTTTT. Protein: CASRPGSAEKLFF.

The J gene is TRBJ2-7, the V gene TRBV13; D is uncertain. Trimming left V 4 bases short and J 0 bases short, with 13 bases between. The CDR3 is made up of 15 amino acids. Germline CDR1 and CDR2: PRHDT and FYEKMQ (reference sequence). The CDR3: CASSSGPRSSYEQYF. CDR3 DNA: TGTGCCAGCAGCTCTGGTCCGAGGAGCTCCTACGAGCAGTACTTC.

V and J are TRBV7-9 and TRBJ2-5; possibly TRBD2 for D (7 bases). The CDR3 contains 16 residues. Trimming removed 1 base from V and 3 bases from J, with 15 bases in between. Per the germline V gene, CDR1 is SEHNR and CDR2 is FQNEAQ (reference sequence). In nucleotides, the CDR3 is TGTGCCAGCAGCTTAGGTCGGGGGGCCGCTAAAGAGACCCAGTACTTC. Protein sequence: CASSLGRGAAKETQYF.

A few counts support this clone. The CDR3 DNA reads as TGTGCCAGCTCACCAAATCCGGGACAGGGGTTCTACGAGCAGTACTTC. It is translated as CASSPNPGQGFYEQYF. This chain connects TRBV18 to TRBJ2-7; 10 nucleotides agree with TRBD1. The CDR3 contains 16 residues. The V segment lost 2 bases and the J segment 3 bases; nucleotides outside the gene matches: 7. Looked up from germline, CDR1 is KGHSH and CDR2 is LQKENI.